The 30 T cell receptor beta chains presented below share a single source sample, sequenced in a study of cytomegalovirus exposure and HLA in healthy donors. A multiplex PCR was run with 60 Vbeta primers and 13 Jbeta primers. Sequencing used immunoSEQ multiplex PCR; TCRdb keeps in-frame clones, though not all of them. Of about 140,000 clones listed, approximately 80% are singletons. Source material: PBMCs. The receptors originated from a woman aged 45-65 years in good health and CMV-seronegative.

The chain couples TRBV4-1 to TRBJ1-2; perhaps TRBD1 as D (6 bases). The CDR3 is 14 amino acids. Germline V gene lookup returns CDR1 MGHRA and CDR2 YSYEKL. Between the trimmed V and J ends, which lost 4 bases and 7 bases, there was a span of 16 bases. CDR3 in DNA: TGCGCCAGCAGCCCCGGGGGGCAGGAGGTTGGCTACACCTTC. It yields the protein CASSPGGQEVGYTF.

There are a few counts of this clone. This sequence joins TRBV9 and TRBJ2-2; 7 nucleotides align to TRBD1. CDR1 SGDLS and CDR2 YYNGEE come from the germline V gene. The length of the CDR3 is 18 residues. V was pared by 1 base and J by 1 base, with 10 bases of the junction left unmatched. The CDR3 sequence is CASSVTSGQVLNTGELFF. The CDR3 DNA is TGTGCCAGCAGCGTAACCTCAGGACAGGTTTTGAACACCGGGGAGCTGTTTTTT.

This rearrangement joins TRBV7-9 to TRBJ1-1, with TRBD1 matching over 9 bases. The CDR3 runs to 16 residues. With V trimmed by 6 bases and J by 4 bases, 12 bases remained unmatched. Germline-derived CDR1 and CDR2 are SEHNR and FQNEAQ (reference sequence). CDR3 loop: CASRHTTGGRGTEAFF. In nucleotides, the CDR3 is TGTGCCAGCAGACACACTACAGGGGGCAGGGGCACTGAAGCTTTCTTT.

V usage is TRBV11-2 and J usage is TRBJ2-1; D may be TRBD2 (5 bases). From germline, CDR1 is SGHAT and CDR2 FQNNGV. This CDR3 has 12 residues. Between the trimmed V and J ends, which lost 3 bases and 6 bases, there was a span of 6 bases. The CDR3 loop is CASSFRGNEQFF. As DNA, the CDR3 is TGTGCCAGCAGCTTCCGGGGCAATGAGCAGTTCTTC.

The chain has TRBV29-1 and TRBJ2-2; weak D call: TRBD1 (6 bases). The V gene lost 4 bases and the J gene lost 1 base, with 10 bases spanning the gap. This CDR3 contains 14 residues. Germline V gene sequence: CDR1 SQVTM, CDR2 ANQGSEA. CDR3 sequence (DNA): TGCAGCGTTGGAGGACAGAGGAACACCGGGGAGCTGTTTTTT. It encodes CSVGGQRNTGELFF.

The chain recombines TRBV28 with TRBJ1-5, with D perhaps matching TRBD1 (6 bases). CDR1 and CDR2 (germline): MDHEN, SYDVKM. The CDR3 extends over 14 amino acids. V lost 5 bases, J lost 3 bases, and 11 bases lay in between. The CDR3 is CASSNRVPNQPQHF. CDR3 sequence (DNA): TGTGCCAGCAGTAACAGGGTACCCAATCAGCCCCAGCATTTT.

The chain recombines TRBV11-2 with TRBJ1-3, with 7 bases matching TRBD1. The ends lost 4 bases at V and 0 bases at J; junction bases unmatched: 3. The germline gives CDR1 SGHAT, CDR2 FQNNGV. The CDR3 totals 15 residues. The CDR3 here is CASSSRTGSGNTIYF. CDR3 coding DNA: TGTGCCAGCAGCTCAAGGACAGGCTCTGGAAACACCATATATTTT.

The rearrangement links TRBV29-1 to TRBJ1-1; TRBD1 aligns across 8 bases. Germline V gene sequence: CDR1 SQVTM, CDR2 ANQGSEA. V lost 3 bases and J lost 5; bases outside the gene matches: 5. The CDR3 consists of 13 residues. In DNA form, the CDR3 reads TGCAGCGTTGAGGTCAGGGGGCCTACTGAAGCTTTCTTT. Protein product: CSVEVRGPTEAFF.

V gene TRBV7-9 combines with J gene TRBJ2-2, with D possibly TRBD2 on 5 matching bases. The V and J ends lost 2 bases and 7 bases respectively, with 17 bases between them. The CDR3 consists of 16 residues. Germline V gives CDR1 SEHNR, CDR2 FQNEAQ (reference sequence). The CDR3 here is CASSLRLGVKGGELFF. Written as DNA, the CDR3 is TGTGCCAGCAGCTTAAGACTCGGGGTTAAAGGCGGGGAGCTGTTTTTT.

This rearrangement joins TRBV18 to TRBJ2-3; TRBD2 matches at 7 bases. The CDR3 is made up of 14 amino acids. In germline, CDR1 is KGHSH, CDR2 LQKENI. V was clipped by 5 bases and J by 4 bases; unmatched bases: 6. Here the CDR3 reads CASSTSGVADTQYF. As DNA, the CDR3 is TGTGCCAGCTCAACAAGCGGGGTCGCAGATACGCAGTATTTT. Based on the CDR3 plus reference TRBV18 and TRBJ2-3, the full variable domain is NAGVMQNPRHLVRRRGQEARLRCSPMKGHSHVYWYRQLPEEGLKFMVYLQKENIIDESGMPKERFSAEFPKEGPSILRIQQVVRGDSAAYFCASSTSGVADTQYFGPGTRLTVL.

The chain combines TRBV5-1 with TRBJ1-5; TRBD1 matches 9 bases. With 4 bases clipped from V and 6 bases from J, the junction kept 5 bases outside the gene matches. This CDR3 comprises 14 residues. Germline V CDR1 and CDR2: SGHRS, YFSETQ. As DNA, the CDR3 is TGCGCCAGCAGCCGAACAGGGGGCGTTCAGCCCCAGCATTTT. Its protein is CASSRTGGVQPQHF.

V is TRBV5-4 and J is TRBJ2-3, with TRBD2 matching over 9 bases. From germline, CDR1 is SGHNT and CDR2 YYREEE (reference sequence). The CDR3 runs 14 residues. Trimming removed 1 base from V and 5 bases from J; junction bases left unmatched: 2. The CDR3, as DNA: TGTGCCAGCAGCTTGCGTAGCGGGGGAGATACGCAGTATTTT. This codes for CASSLRSGGDTQYF.

The chain employs TRBV10-2 and TRBJ2-5; 8 bases fit TRBD2. V dropped 6 bases and J dropped 4; count of bases not matched to a gene: 16. The CDR3 length is 17 residues. The V gene's germline CDR1 is WSHSY and CDR2 SAAADI. CDR3 bases: TGCGCCAGCAGGGGGGGCCGAGACCCGGGAGGGAGAGAGACCCAGTACTTC. Amino acids: CASRGGRDPGGRETQYF.

This CDR3 reads CASSLQRGGNEQFF. The CDR3 coding sequence is TGTGCCAGCAGCTTGCAGCGGGGGGGCAATGAGCAGTTCTTC. This chain uses TRBV5-4 with TRBJ2-1; 10 bases fit TRBD2. Looked up from germline, CDR1 is SGHNT and CDR2 is YYREEE (reference sequence). V dropped 1 base and J dropped 6; count of bases not matched to a gene: 1. The length of the CDR3 is 14 residues.

In this sample, this clone turned up a few times. The chain carries TRBV5-5 and TRBJ1-2, with D possibly being TRBD1 (5 bases). The germline V and J ends were trimmed by 0 bases and 5 bases, with 8 bases remaining between them. CDR3 length: 13 amino acids. CDR1 is SGHKS, CDR2 YYEKEE, per germline (reference sequence). DNA for the CDR3: TGTGCCAGCAGCTTGGTCGGGGGGTATGGCTACACCTTC. The encoded protein is CASSLVGGYGYTF.

The rearrangement uses TRBV2 and TRBJ2-3; TRBD2 might be the D (6 bases). Trimming shortened V by 7 bases and J by 1 base, and 21 bases separated the two germline ends. Germline V gives CDR1 SNHLY, CDR2 FYNNEI. The CDR3 is made up of 17 amino acids. Here the CDR3 reads CASTPQEGIWGTDTQYF. The DNA of the CDR3 is TGTGCCAGCACCCCCCAGGAGGGCATCTGGGGCACAGATACGCAGTATTTT.

The chain has TRBV5-1 and TRBJ1-2; maybe TRBD1 (6 bases). CDR3 length: 14 residues. Germline assignment: CDR1 SGHRS and CDR2 YFSETQ. Deletions cut 5 bases from V and 2 bases from J, with 13 bases between. CDR3 in amino acids: CASREYTGNYGYTF. For the CDR3, the DNA is TGCGCCAGCAGAGAATACACAGGGAACTATGGCTACACCTTC.

V gene TRBV28 combines with J gene TRBJ1-5; TRBD1 aligns across 11 bases. V lost 7 bases and J lost 6; bases outside the gene matches: 8. Germline V lookup: CDR1 MDHEN, CDR2 SYDVKM. This CDR3 spans 15 amino acids. The CDR3 region has the DNA TGTGCCAGCACCCGGGACAGGGGGAATATTCAGCCCCAGCATTTT. Protein product: CASTRDRGNIQPQHF.

Worth noting for this clone: This CDR3 is also generated by other DNA sequences in the sample. The gene calls are TRBV15 and TRBJ1-2; no clear D. Germline CDR1 reads LNHNV; CDR2 reads YYDKDF (reference sequence). The CDR3 is 14 residues long. V was pared by 0 bases and J by 5 bases, with 10 bases between. CDR3 amino acids: CATSRDRGNYGYTF. Here the CDR3 DNA reads TGTGCCACCAGCAGAGATCGGGGAAATTATGGCTACACCTTC.

This clone has only one observation. The V call is TRBV15, the J call TRBJ1-5; perhaps TRBD1 as D (6 bases). The germline V and J ends were trimmed by 0 bases and 6 bases, with 12 bases remaining between them. CDR1 is LNHNV, CDR2 YYDKDF, per germline (reference sequence). The CDR3 sequence is 15 residues long. The CDR3 DNA is TGTGCCACCAGCAGAGATGACAGGTGGACTCAGCCCCAGCATTTT. This codes for CATSRDDRWTQPQHF.

This clone appeared once. V and J are TRBV18 and TRBJ2-7, with 7 bases aligning to TRBD1. The CDR3 sequence is 15 residues long. CDR1 is KGHSH, CDR2 LQKENI, per germline. J lost 2 bases, V lost 1 base, and 5 bases had no gene match. CDR3: CASSPRGQGAYEQYF. CDR3 DNA sequence: TGTGCCAGCTCACCACGGGGGCAGGGGGCCTACGAGCAGTACTTC.

The chain combines TRBV5-1 with TRBJ2-1; no firm D call. CDR3 size: 14 residues. Trimming pared 0 bases from V and 4 bases from J, leaving 8 bases between. Germline V gene data show CDR1 as SGHRS and CDR2 as YFSETQ. This chain's CDR3 is CASSLELAYNEQFF. CDR3 bases: TGCGCCAGCAGCTTGGAACTCGCTTACAATGAGCAGTTCTTC. The variable domain in full, completed from reference TRBV5-1 and TRBJ2-1, reads KAGVTQTPRYLIKTRGQQVTLSCSPISGHRSVSWYQQTPGQGLQFLFEYFSETQRNKGNFPGRFSGRQFSNSRSEMNVSTLELGDSALYLCASSLELAYNEQFFGPGTRLTVL.

This chain joins TRBV10-3 and TRBJ1-1; D ambiguous. This CDR3 region has 15 residues. V lost 0 bases and J lost 1, with 9 bases in between. In germline, CDR1 is ENHRY, CDR2 SYGVKD. The CDR3 here is CAISESSPTNTEAFF. Here the CDR3 DNA reads TGTGCCATCAGTGAGTCGAGTCCTACGAACACTGAAGCTTTCTTT.

The V and J genes are TRBV7-2 and TRBJ1-2; 11 bases are a match to TRBD1. In germline, CDR1 is SGHTA, CDR2 FQGNSA. V dropped 7 bases and J dropped 5; count of bases not matched to a gene: 6. The CDR3 sequence is 14 residues long. CDR3 bases: TGTGCCAGCACCGGACAGGGGGCCAATTATGGCTACACCTTC. Translated, it gives CASTGQGANYGYTF. The whole variable domain, remainder taken from reference TRBV7-2 and TRBJ1-2, is GAGVSQSPSNKVTEKGKDVELRCDPISGHTALYWYRQSLGQGLEFLIYFQGNSAPDKSGLPSDRFSAERTGGSVSTLTIQRTQQEDSAVYLCASTGQGANYGYTFGSGTRLTVV.

The rearrangement joins TRBV14 to TRBJ2-3, with 9 bases aligning to TRBD2. With 0 bases clipped from V and 4 bases from J, the junction kept 8 bases outside the gene matches. Germline V lookup: CDR1 SGHDN, CDR2 FVKESK. This CDR3 has 17 residues. The CDR3 DNA reads as TGTGCCAGCAGCCAAGAGTGGAGCGGGGGGCCCGCAGATACGCAGTATTTT. Its translation is CASSQEWSGGPADTQYF.

This clone appeared a few times. The chain is built from TRBV4-3 and TRBJ1-5, with D possibly TRBD1 on 6 matching bases. Trimming shortened V by 1 base and J by 6 bases, and 13 bases separated the two germline ends. Per germline, CDR1 LGHNA and CDR2 YSLEER. The CDR3 consists of 15 residues. For the CDR3, the DNA is TGCGCCAGCAGCCAAGTCAGAACAGGGAGTCAGCCCCAGCATTTT. Translating gives CASSQVRTGSQPQHF.

The V gene is TRBV10-3, the J gene TRBJ1-3; unclear D gene. The V gene lost 3 bases and the J gene lost 2 bases, with 14 bases spanning the gap. Germline V gene lookup returns CDR1 ENHRY and CDR2 SYGVKD. CDR3 length: 16 amino acids. CDR3 loop: CAISDRGYGAGNTIYF. In DNA form, the CDR3 reads TGTGCCATCAGTGATCGAGGATACGGAGCTGGAAACACCATATATTTT.

The chain uses TRBV29-1 and TRBJ1-1; possible D gene TRBD1, 5 bases. Germline CDR1 reads SQVTM; CDR2 reads ANQGSEA. This CDR3 has 12 amino acids. V dropped 4 bases and J dropped 1 base, with 7 bases sitting between them. The CDR3 coding sequence is TGCAGCGTTGCGGGGGAGAACACTGAAGCTTTCTTT. Protein sequence: CSVAGENTEAFF.

This clone showed up just a few times. V and J are TRBV7-9 and TRBJ1-6, with TRBD1 matching over 8 bases. V lost 8 bases and J lost 6; bases outside the gene matches: 9. This CDR3 spans 15 amino acids. Germline lookup yields CDR1 SEHNR and CDR2 FQNEAQ (reference sequence). The CDR3 coding sequence is TGTGCCAGCGCCCTAAGGACAGGGCCTAATTCACCCCTCCACTTT. It translates to CASALRTGPNSPLHF.

The V gene is TRBV4-3, the J gene TRBJ1-1; TRBD1 aligns across 8 bases. The CDR3 loop spans 14 amino acids. Losses at the gene ends were 4 bases for V and 1 base for J; bases not matched to a gene: 2. From germline, CDR1 is LGHNA and CDR2 YSLEER. CDR3 nucleotides: TGCGCCAGCAGCCCGGACAGGGCGAACACTGAAGCTTTCTTT. Its translation: CASSPDRANTEAFF.